The clone carrying this T cell receptor (beta chain) has more than one count but fewer than ten. This entry belongs to a study of T-cell memory formation after mild COVID-19. TCRdb called the 5' RACE reads again in MiXCR, with one record for every CDR3 protein. The table lists 200,000 to 250,000 distinct CDR3 sequences, 7.5% to 10% of them singletons. Looked up from germline, CDR1 is SGHDT and CDR2 is YYEEEE. The CDR3 covers 14 residues. After removal of 4 bases from V and 7 bases from J, the junction contained 7 bases not matched to a gene. This sequence was found in a man between 18 and 35 years old who had mild COVID-19 (a few samples of this study predate the infection). Cell type and time point are not known. Sequenced: PBMCs or a T cell subset sorted from them (not recorded which). This chain links TRBV5-6 with TRBJ2-2, with 7 positions matching TRBD1. The CDR3 sequence: CASSMTGWIGELFF. The CDR3 coding sequence is TGTGCCAGCAGCATGACAGGGTGGATCGGGGAGCTGTTTTTT.